These 29 T cell receptor beta chains share one sample of origin, sequenced in a study of siplizumab effects on memory and regulatory T cells (dated by TCRdb to about 2019). Library preparation employed the immunoSEQ multiplex PCR assay. As stored in TCRdb, this immuneACCESS dataset retains in-frame rearrangements with V and J assigned. A fraction of the clones does not appear; measured against another copy, unresolved V genes explain less than half of the discrepancy, and the remainder lacks a known reason. This sample comprises over 100,000 clones, 92% of them detected only once. The ten biggest clones cover about 0.7% of the sample. The source material was Tregs sorted from blood. The receptors were gathered from a human donor in good health.

J is TRBJ2-1 and V is TRBV19; a weak D match, TRBD1 (7 bases). This CDR3 comprises 14 residues. Germline CDR1 LNHDA, CDR2 SQIVND (reference sequence). The germline V and J ends were trimmed by 9 bases and 0 bases, with 12 bases remaining between them. As DNA, the CDR3 is TGTGCCAGCAGGGGGGTTAGCTCCTACAATGAGCAGTTCTTC. Its translation: CASRGVSSYNEQFF. Complete variable domain (other parts from reference TRBV19 and TRBJ2-1): DGGITQSPKYLFRKEGQNVTLSCEQNLNHDAMYWYRQDPGQGLRLIYYSQIVNDFQKGDIAEGYSVSREKKESFPLTVTSAQKNPTAFYLCASRGVSSYNEQFFGPGTRLTVL.

The V gene is TRBV7-2, the J gene TRBJ2-1; 8 positions agree with TRBD1. The CDR3 has 15 residues. Germline CDR1 is SGHTA and CDR2 is FQGNSA. Trimming removed 1 base from V and 1 base from J; junction bases left unmatched: 0. The CDR3 loop reads CASSLDRGSYNEQFF. The DNA of the CDR3 is TGTGCCAGCAGCTTAGACAGGGGGTCCTACAATGAGCAGTTCTTC.

V and J are TRBV7-8 and TRBJ1-5; D uncertain. The CDR3 has 12 amino acids. Germline CDR1 reads SGHVS; CDR2 reads FQNEAQ. Trimming cost V 5 bases and J 6 bases, with 8 bases left between them. In DNA, the CDR3 is TGTGCCAGCAGCCCAGGTTTTCAGCCCCAGCATTTT. Translation: CASSPGFQPQHF.

The chain has TRBV11-2 and TRBJ1-5; 7 nucleotides line up with TRBD1. Germline V gives CDR1 SGHAT, CDR2 FQNNGV. Germline trimming cut 5 bases from V and 4 bases from J; bases unmatched to any gene: 2. This CDR3 is built from 13 residues. CDR3 nucleotide sequence: TGTGCCAGCAGCGCACAGGGGAATCAGCCCCAGCATTTT. Amino acids: CASSAQGNQPQHF. The variable domain in full, with the rest retrieved from reference TRBV11-2 and TRBJ1-5, is EAGVAQSPRYKIIEKRQSVAFWCNPISGHATLYWYQQILGQGPKLLIQFQNNGVVDDSQLPKDRFSAERLKGVDSTLKIQPAKLEDSAVYLCASSAQGNQPQHFGDGTRLSIL.

This clone came up a few times. This chain joins TRBV2 and TRBJ1-5; possibly TRBD1 for D (5 bases). The ends were cut back, 6 bases at V and 4 bases at J, with 13 bases in the middle. This CDR3 spans 14 amino acids. The germline V gene has CDR1 SNHLY and CDR2 FYNNEI. The CDR3 loop is CASSGRAGNQPQHF. CDR3 coding DNA: TGTGCCAGCAGCGGTCGGGCAGGGAATCAGCCCCAGCATTTT.

CDR3 amino acids: CASGFPGSSSYNEQFF. In DNA form, the CDR3 reads TGTGCTAGTGGTTTCCCCGGGAGCAGCTCCTACAATGAGCAGTTCTTC. The chain joins TRBV12-5 to TRBJ2-1, with D possibly matching TRBD2 (6 bases). V lost 3 bases and J lost 0, with 12 bases in between. From germline, CDR1 is LGHNT and CDR2 FRNRAP. The CDR3 runs 16 residues.

J is TRBJ2-3 and V is TRBV11-3, with 9 bases identical to TRBD1. Unmatched junction bases numbered 4, after V lost 0 bases and J lost 3 bases. This CDR3 has 16 residues. The germline V gene has CDR1 SGHNT and CDR2 YENEEA. The CDR3 is CASSLEGTGRTDTQYF. DNA for the CDR3: TGTGCCAGCAGCTTAGAGGGGACAGGGCGAACAGATACGCAGTATTTT.

The gene calls are TRBV9 and TRBJ1-5; no clear D gene. Germline V gene lookup returns CDR1 SGDLS and CDR2 YYNGEE. The CDR3 spans 15 residues. Between the trimmed V and J ends, which lost 0 bases and 7 bases, there was a span of 14 bases. CDR3 sequence (DNA): TGTGCCAGCAGCGTAGGAGGAAATGATCGACAGCCCCAGCATTTT. Its protein is CASSVGGNDRQPQHF.

In its sample, this clone was seen once. The chain links TRBV7-8 to TRBJ2-7; 13 bases are shared with TRBD2. J was trimmed by 5 bases and V by 8 bases; bases with no gene match: 6. CDR1 and CDR2 from the germline V gene are SGHVS and FQNEAQ. The CDR3 spans 14 residues. The CDR3 protein is CASGLLAGGDEQYF. The CDR3 DNA reads as TGTGCCAGCGGCCTACTAGCGGGAGGGGACGAGCAGTACTTC.

The chain links TRBV7-9 to TRBJ2-7; D is unclear. The CDR3 contains 13 residues. From germline, CDR1 is SEHNR and CDR2 FQNEAQ (reference sequence). V lost 5 bases, J lost 7 bases, and 15 bases lay in between. The CDR3 region is CASSRWLTTEQYF. The CDR3, as DNA: TGTGCCAGCAGCCGGTGGTTGACGACAGAGCAGTACTTC.

The gene calls are TRBV6-5 and TRBJ1-1; no definite D call. There are 9 residues in the CDR3. Germline V gives CDR1 MNHEY, CDR2 SVGAGI. V was pared by 7 bases and J by 8 bases, with 5 bases between. In nucleotides, the CDR3 is TGTGCCAGCACCGCCGAAGCTTTCTTT. Amino acid sequence: CASTAEAFF.

The chain joins TRBV11-2 to TRBJ2-5, with unresolved D. The CDR3 contains 13 residues. In germline, CDR1 is SGHAT, CDR2 FQNNGV. V lost 7 bases and J lost 2, with 11 bases in between. The CDR3 protein is CASTLGFQETQYF. Here the CDR3 DNA reads TGTGCCAGCACCCTGGGATTTCAAGAGACCCAGTACTTC.

V and J are TRBV5-1 and TRBJ1-3; 8 bases match TRBD1. This CDR3 region has 14 residues. V dropped 4 bases and J dropped 4; count of bases not matched to a gene: 4. Germline V gives CDR1 SGHRS, CDR2 YFSETQ. The CDR3 DNA reads as TGCGCCAGCAGCGCCGGGGACAGGGGAAACACCATATATTTT. The encoded protein is CASSAGDRGNTIYF.

V usage is TRBV5-4 and J usage is TRBJ1-3; D remains ambiguous. CDR3 length equals 14 residues. The germline CDR1 and CDR2 sequences are SGHNT and YYREEE (reference sequence). Deletions cut 1 base from V and 0 bases from J, with 5 bases between. In DNA, the CDR3 is TGTGCCAGCAGCTTGACGGTCTCTGGAAACACCATATATTTT. Its translation: CASSLTVSGNTIYF.

The chain links TRBV9 to TRBJ2-3, with 9 bases identical to TRBD1. Trimming cost V 4 bases and J 3 bases; bases outside gene matches: 15. Per germline, CDR1 SGDLS and CDR2 YYNGEE. The CDR3 runs to 18 residues. This chain's CDR3 is CASSRDPGTGTMTDTQYF. The CDR3 DNA is TGTGCCAGCAGCCGCGATCCCGGGACAGGGACGATGACAGATACGCAGTATTTT.

This clone came up once. This chain connects TRBV4-1 to TRBJ2-1; maybe TRBD2 (5 bases). Per germline, CDR1 MGHRA and CDR2 YSYEKL. The CDR3 is 12 amino acids. V was shortened by 6 bases and J by 9 bases, with 12 bases between the two germline ends. CDR3 residues: CASSRGLSEQFF. CDR3 bases: TGCGCCAGCAGTAGAGGGCTAAGTGAGCAGTTCTTC.

This clone was recorded only once. The gene calls are TRBV18 and TRBJ2-5; unclear D gene. Matching the DNA end better, TRBJ2-7 makes the J call doubtful. CDR1 is KGHSH and CDR2 is LQKENI in the germline V gene. This CDR3 spans 15 amino acids. The CDR3 sequence: CASSPRQSTSYEQYF. The CDR3, as DNA: TGTGCCAGCTCACCACGGCAGTCTACCTCCTACGAGCAGTACTTC.

This rearrangement joins TRBV11-2 to TRBJ2-3; the match to TRBD2 covers 7 bases. This CDR3 region has 15 residues. V was pared by 4 bases and J by 3 bases, with 7 bases of the junction left unmatched. In germline, CDR1 is SGHAT, CDR2 FQNNGV. The CDR3 nucleotides read TGTGCCAGCAGCTCCCCGGGGGGACTAACAGATACGCAGTATTTT. It translates to CASSSPGGLTDTQYF.

V usage is TRBV27 and J usage is TRBJ2-3; 9 bases map to TRBD2. The CDR3 loop spans 17 amino acids. Germline loops: CDR1 MNHEY, CDR2 SMNVEV (reference sequence). The V segment lost 6 bases and the J segment 0 bases; nucleotides outside the gene matches: 10. The CDR3 spells CASRLAGVTPSTDTQYF. The CDR3 nucleotides are TGTGCCAGCAGGTTAGCGGGGGTTACCCCTAGCACAGATACGCAGTATTTT.

V usage is TRBV5-6 and J usage is TRBJ2-1; D ambiguous. V was cut by 4 bases and J by 1 base, with 12 bases left in between. The CDR3 is 15 residues long. Germline lookup yields CDR1 SGHDT and CDR2 YYEEEE. The CDR3 DNA sequence: TGTGCCAGCAGCGCCCTCGAAAGGTCCTACAATGAGCAGTTCTTC. It translates to CASSALERSYNEQFF.

Only a few counts were recorded for this clone. V gene TRBV27 combines with J gene TRBJ1-2; 9 bases are shared with TRBD1. Germline lookup yields CDR1 MNHEY and CDR2 SMNVEV (reference sequence). After removal of 2 bases from V and 8 bases from J, the junction contained 6 bases not matched to a gene. There are 14 residues in the CDR3. CDR3 sequence: CASSLEGTGRGYTF. The DNA of the CDR3 is TGTGCCAGCAGTTTAGAGGGGACAGGGAGAGGCTACACCTTC.

V is TRBV18 and J is TRBJ2-7; D is possibly TRBD1 or TRBD2 (5 bases each). This CDR3 is built from 13 residues. V was cut by 6 bases and J by 5 bases, with 14 bases left in between. Germline CDR1 is KGHSH and CDR2 is LQKENI. The CDR3 region is CASSDILVHEQYF. Written as DNA, the CDR3 is TGTGCCAGCTCGGACATACTAGTCCACGAGCAGTACTTC. Full variable domain (remainder filled in from reference TRBV18 and TRBJ2-7): NAGVMQNPRHLVRRRGQEARLRCSPMKGHSHVYWYRQLPEEGLKFMVYLQKENIIDESGMPKERFSAEFPKEGPSILRIQQVVRGDSAAYFCASSDILVHEQYFGPGTRLTVT.

The V gene is TRBV6-5, the J gene TRBJ2-2; no clear D. Germline V gene data show CDR1 as MNHEY and CDR2 as SVGAGI. This CDR3 is built from 13 residues. Trimming pared 2 bases from V and 6 bases from J, leaving 7 bases between. The CDR3 is CASSYIGAGELFF. The DNA for the CDR3 is TGTGCCAGCAGTTACATCGGCGCCGGGGAGCTGTTTTTT.

The gene calls are TRBV19 and TRBJ2-6; the D call may be TRBD1 or TRBD2 (5 bases each). V was cut by 8 bases and J by 4 bases, with 12 bases left in between. This CDR3 region has 14 residues. Germline lookup yields CDR1 LNHDA and CDR2 SQIVND (reference sequence). The CDR3 here is CASSRRDGANVLTF. As DNA, the CDR3 is TGTGCCAGTTCCCGTCGGGACGGGGCCAACGTCCTGACTTTC.

The table lists this clone with a count of one. The rearrangement joins TRBV18 to TRBJ2-1; D not resolved. The V and J ends lost 1 base and 0 bases respectively, with 7 bases between them. Germline V gives CDR1 KGHSH, CDR2 LQKENI. The CDR3 loop spans 15 amino acids. The CDR3: CASSPLVGSYNEQFF. Written as DNA, the CDR3 is TGTGCCAGCTCACCACTGGTGGGCTCCTACAATGAGCAGTTCTTC.

The V call is TRBV10-3, the J call TRBJ2-7, with 10 nucleotides matching TRBD2. The CDR3 length is 15 residues. The germline gives CDR1 ENHRY, CDR2 SYGVKD. J gave up 4 bases and V 1 base, and 4 bases lay outside the gene matches. The CDR3 sequence is CAISEWASGSYEQYF. The DNA for the CDR3 is TGTGCCATCAGTGAGTGGGCTAGCGGGAGTTACGAGCAGTACTTC.

The V and J genes are TRBV5-1 and TRBJ2-3; D uncertain. With 4 bases removed from V and 3 bases from J, the gap between germline ends came to 9 bases. Germline V gene data show CDR1 as SGHRS and CDR2 as YFSETQ. The CDR3 length is 13 residues. Here the CDR3 reads CASSAGSTDTQYF. As DNA, the CDR3 is TGCGCCAGCAGCGCAGGCAGTACAGATACGCAGTATTTT.

The chain combines TRBV7-3 with TRBJ2-3; unclear D gene. Germline V gene sequence: CDR1 SGHTA, CDR2 FQGTGA. The CDR3 covers 13 residues. V was shortened by 1 base and J by 5 bases, with 7 bases between the two germline ends. In nucleotides, the CDR3 is TGTGCCAGCAGCTTAAGTTTGGGAGATACGCAGTATTTT. Amino acid sequence: CASSLSLGDTQYF.

This chain links TRBV27 with TRBJ1-6; the D is unclear. The CDR3 sequence is 14 residues long. Looked up from germline, CDR1 is MNHEY and CDR2 is SMNVEV (reference sequence). V was shortened by 5 bases and J by 6 bases, with 11 bases between the two germline ends. The CDR3 DNA follows: TGTGCCAGCAGTGACGGTGTTCGTAATTCACCCCTCCACTTT. Its protein product is CASSDGVRNSPLHF.